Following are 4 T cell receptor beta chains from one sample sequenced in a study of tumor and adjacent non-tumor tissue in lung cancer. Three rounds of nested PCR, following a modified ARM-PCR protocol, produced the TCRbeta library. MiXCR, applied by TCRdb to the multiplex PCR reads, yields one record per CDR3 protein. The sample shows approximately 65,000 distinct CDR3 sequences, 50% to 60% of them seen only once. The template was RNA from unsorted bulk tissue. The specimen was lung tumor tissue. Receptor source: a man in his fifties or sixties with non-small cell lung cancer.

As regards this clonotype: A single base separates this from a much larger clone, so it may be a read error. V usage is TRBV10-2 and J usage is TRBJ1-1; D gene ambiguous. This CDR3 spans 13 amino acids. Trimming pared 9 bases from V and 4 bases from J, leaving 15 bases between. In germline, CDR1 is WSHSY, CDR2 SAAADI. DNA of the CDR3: TGCGCCAGTCGCCTAGACAATGCCACTGAAGCTTTCTTT. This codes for CASRLDNATEAFF.

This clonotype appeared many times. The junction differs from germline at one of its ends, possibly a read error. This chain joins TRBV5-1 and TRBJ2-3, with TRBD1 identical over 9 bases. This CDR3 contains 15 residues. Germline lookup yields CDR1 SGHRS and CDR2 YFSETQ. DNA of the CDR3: TGCGCCAGCAGCGCGGACAGGGGTAGCATAGATACGCAGTATTTT. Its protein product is CASSADRGSIDTQYF.

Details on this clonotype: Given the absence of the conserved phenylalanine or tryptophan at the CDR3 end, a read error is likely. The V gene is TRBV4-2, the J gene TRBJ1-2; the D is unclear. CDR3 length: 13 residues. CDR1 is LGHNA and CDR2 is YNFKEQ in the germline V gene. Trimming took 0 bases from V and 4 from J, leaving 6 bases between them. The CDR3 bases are TGTGCCAGCAGCCAAGAAAGGAGCTATGGCTACACCTTA. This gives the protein CASSQERSYGYTL.

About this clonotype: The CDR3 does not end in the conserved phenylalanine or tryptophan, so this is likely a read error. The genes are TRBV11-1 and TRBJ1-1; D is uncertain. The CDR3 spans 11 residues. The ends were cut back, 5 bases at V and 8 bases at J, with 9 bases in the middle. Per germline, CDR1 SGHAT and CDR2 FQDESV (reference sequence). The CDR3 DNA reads TGTGCCAGCAGCATACCAGGAGAAGCTTTCTAT. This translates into CASSIPGEAFY.